This entry lists 16 T cell receptor beta chains sequenced from one sample in a study of OX40 agonist ivuxolimab in advanced cancers. Profiling relied on immunoSEQ multiplex PCR, and the TCRdb table lists in-frame clones only, not all of them. Among some 72,000 clones listed, under 85% were seen once. Sample: CD4+ or CD8+ T cells sorted from blood, taken in a trial of the OX40 agonist ivuxolimab. These receptors all stem from an adult with an advanced solid tumor such as melanoma, head and neck, liver or kidney cancer.

The V call is TRBV11-1, the J call TRBJ2-1; D gene ambiguous. The germline V gene encodes CDR1 SGHAT and CDR2 FQDESV (reference sequence). V gave up 6 bases and J gave up 7 bases, with 16 bases separating them. The length of the CDR3 is 14 residues. The CDR3 DNA reads as TGTGCCAGCAGTAAGGCCCAATCCGTGAATGAGCAGTTCTTC. Its translation is CASSKAQSVNEQFF.

V and J are TRBV5-1 and TRBJ2-3; 7 nucleotides align to TRBD2. The CDR3 is 15 residues long. Germline CDR1 reads SGHRS; CDR2 reads YFSETQ. Trimming removed 4 bases from V and 0 bases from J; junction bases left unmatched: 5. CDR3: CASSVPSGSTDTQYF. The CDR3, as DNA: TGCGCCAGCAGCGTACCTAGCGGCAGCACAGATACGCAGTATTTT.

The chain joins TRBV28 to TRBJ2-6, with TRBD1 matching 9 bases. CDR1 and CDR2 (germline): MDHEN, SYDVKM. The V and J ends lost 6 bases and 4 bases, in that order; junction bases with no gene match: 16. The CDR3 length is 19 residues. The CDR3 sequence is CASRPRSRDRESGANVLTF. In DNA form, the CDR3 reads TGTGCCAGCAGACCACGAAGCCGGGACAGGGAGTCGGGGGCCAACGTCCTGACTTTC.

The chain employs TRBV19 and TRBJ1-5; D is perhaps TRBD1 (5 bases). Per germline, CDR1 LNHDA and CDR2 SQIVND (reference sequence). There are 15 residues in the CDR3. The V end lost 9 bases, the J end lost 1 base, and 16 bases lay between the germline ends. The CDR3: CASQKGAGSNQPQHF. The CDR3 DNA follows: TGTGCCAGCCAGAAAGGTGCAGGGAGCAATCAGCCCCAGCATTTT.

This chain joins TRBV23-1 and TRBJ2-7, with 9 bases fitting TRBD1. TRBV23-1 is classed as an ORF, of uncertain function. The V and J ends lost 4 bases and 5 bases, in that order; junction bases with no gene match: 15. The CDR3 runs to 17 residues. Written as DNA, the CDR3 is TGCGCCAGCAGTCGAGCGCCCCGGGACAGGGCATGGAACGAGCAGTACTTC. Its translation is CASSRAPRDRAWNEQYF.

This clone was recorded a few times. V usage is TRBV11-2 and J usage is TRBJ2-1, with 12 nucleotides matching TRBD2. The CDR3 is 16 amino acids. V lost 4 bases, J lost 9 bases, and 10 bases stayed unmatched. Germline V gene data show CDR1 as SGHAT and CDR2 as FQNNGV. CDR3 residues: CASSSRLAGVLGEQFF. The CDR3 coding sequence is TGTGCCAGCAGCTCCCGACTAGCGGGAGTCCTCGGTGAGCAGTTCTTC.

This clone showed up just a few times. The chain carries TRBV5-1 and TRBJ2-5; D not certain. The germline CDR1 and CDR2 sequences are SGHRS and YFSETQ. CDR3 length: 11 amino acids. Trimming took off 2 bases at V and 2 bases at J, with 1 base between the two ends. The CDR3: CASSFQETQYF. The DNA of the CDR3 is TGCGCCAGCAGCTTTCAAGAGACCCAGTACTTC.

CDR3 region: CASRQTGSQGHTEAFF. CDR3 nucleotide sequence: TGTGCCAGCAGACAGACAGGGTCCCAAGGTCACACTGAAGCTTTCTTT. J is TRBJ1-1 and V is TRBV27; 7 bases fit TRBD1. Germline V lookup: CDR1 MNHEY, CDR2 SMNVEV (reference sequence). V shed 6 bases, J shed 3 bases, and the junction held 13 bases outside the gene matches. The length of the CDR3 is 16 residues.

The chain couples TRBV5-4 to TRBJ2-7, with D maybe TRBD1 (6 bases). V was shortened by 2 bases and J by 6 bases, with 12 bases between the two germline ends. This CDR3 has 13 residues. Per the germline V gene, CDR1 is SGHNT and CDR2 is YYREEE (reference sequence). CDR3 DNA sequence: TGTGCCAGCAGCTTACAGGGCCCCGCCGAGCAGTACTTC. This encodes CASSLQGPAEQYF.

The chain joins TRBV4-2 to TRBJ2-3; TRBD2 is a possible D gene (5 bases). The V end lost 0 bases, the J end lost 8 bases, and 15 bases lay between the germline ends. This CDR3 contains 15 residues. Germline assignment: CDR1 LGHNA and CDR2 YNFKEQ. The CDR3 is CASSQDSASRGTQYF. The CDR3 region has the DNA TGTGCCAGCAGCCAAGATTCGGCTTCCCGGGGTACGCAGTATTTT.

This clone appeared once. The genes are TRBV6-1 and TRBJ1-6, with TRBD1 as a possible D gene (5 bases). The germline V gene has CDR1 MNHNS and CDR2 SASEGT. The CDR3 is made up of 14 amino acids. Trimming left V 7 bases short and J 4 bases short, with 11 bases between. This chain's CDR3 is CASTQGIYNSPLHF. The CDR3 coding sequence is TGTGCCAGCACCCAGGGAATTTATAATTCACCCCTCCACTTT.

The CDR3 DNA follows: TGTGCCAGCACATCCCCAGCGCCCGGACAGGGATCGGCTGAGCAGTTCTTC. Translating gives CASTSPAPGQGSAEQFF. The V call is TRBV28, the J call TRBJ2-1; TRBD1 agrees at 8 bases. V trimming: 7 bases; J trimming: 9 bases; junction bases outside the gene matches: 20. There are 17 residues in the CDR3. CDR1 is MDHEN, CDR2 SYDVKM, per germline.

The chain is built from TRBV5-4 and TRBJ2-5; TRBD2 might be the D (6 bases). The V end lost 6 bases, the J end lost 3 bases, and 15 bases lay between the germline ends. From germline, CDR1 is SGHNT and CDR2 YYREEE (reference sequence). The CDR3 loop spans 14 amino acids. CDR3 protein: CASTNLQREETQYF. DNA of the CDR3: TGTGCCAGCACCAATCTACAGCGGGAAGAGACCCAGTACTTC.

A single count supports this clone. This chain connects TRBV12-1 to TRBJ2-7; TRBD2, as called in the table, went unchecked against the DNA. TRBV12-1 is a documented pseudogene. The CDR3 has 15 amino acids. CDR3 sequence: CASKNLAYESYEQYF. In nucleotides, the CDR3 is TGTGCCAGCAAGAATCTAGCGTACGAATCCTACGAGCAGTACTTC.

The V and J genes are TRBV6-1 and TRBJ2-5, with 10 bases lining up with TRBD2. V was pared by 5 bases and J by 4 bases, with 1 base of the junction left unmatched. The germline V gene has CDR1 MNHNS and CDR2 SASEGT. The CDR3 loop spans 13 amino acids. CDR3 nucleotide sequence: TGTGCCAGCAGTAGACTAGCGGGAGAGACCCAGTACTTC. It translates to CASSRLAGETQYF.

The chain uses TRBV5-1 and TRBJ2-7; 8 bases fit TRBD2. The V segment lost 4 bases and the J segment 3 bases; nucleotides outside the gene matches: 9. The CDR3 contains 15 residues. Germline V gene data show CDR1 as SGHRS and CDR2 as YFSETQ. DNA for the CDR3: TGCGCCAGCAGCGCATCGGGACTAGAAAGCTACGAGCAGTACTTC. Amino acids: CASSASGLESYEQYF.